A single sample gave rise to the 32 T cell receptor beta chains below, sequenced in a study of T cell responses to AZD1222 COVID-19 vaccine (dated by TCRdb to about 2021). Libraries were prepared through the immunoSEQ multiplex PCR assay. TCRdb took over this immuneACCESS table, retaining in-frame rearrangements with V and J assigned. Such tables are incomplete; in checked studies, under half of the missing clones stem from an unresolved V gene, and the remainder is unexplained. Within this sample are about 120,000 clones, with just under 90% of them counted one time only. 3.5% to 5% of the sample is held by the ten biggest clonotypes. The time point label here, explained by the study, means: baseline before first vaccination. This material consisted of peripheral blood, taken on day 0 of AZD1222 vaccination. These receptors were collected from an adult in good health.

The CDR3 coding sequence is TGTGCCAGCAGTTTATCATGGACGGATGGAAACACCATATATTTT. This sequence encodes CASSLSWTDGNTIYF. The J gene is TRBJ1-3, the V gene TRBV27; D not certain. The germline CDR1 and CDR2 sequences are MNHEY and SMNVEV (reference sequence). This CDR3 is 15 amino acids long. Trimming left V 0 bases short and J 3 bases short, with 9 bases between.

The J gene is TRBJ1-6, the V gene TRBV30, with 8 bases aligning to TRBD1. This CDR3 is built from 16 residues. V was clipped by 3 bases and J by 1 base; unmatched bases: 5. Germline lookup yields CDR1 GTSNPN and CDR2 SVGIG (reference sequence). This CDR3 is CAWRTGAGSYNSPLHF. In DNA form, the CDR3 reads TGTGCCTGGAGGACAGGGGCAGGTTCCTATAATTCACCCCTCCACTTT.

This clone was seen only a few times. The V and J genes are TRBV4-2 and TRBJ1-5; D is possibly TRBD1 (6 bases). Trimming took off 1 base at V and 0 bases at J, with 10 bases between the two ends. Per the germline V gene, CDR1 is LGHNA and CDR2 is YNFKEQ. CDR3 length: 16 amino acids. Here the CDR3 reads CASSQVRGASNQPQHF. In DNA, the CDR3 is TGTGCCAGCAGCCAAGTGAGGGGGGCTAGCAATCAGCCCCAGCATTTT.

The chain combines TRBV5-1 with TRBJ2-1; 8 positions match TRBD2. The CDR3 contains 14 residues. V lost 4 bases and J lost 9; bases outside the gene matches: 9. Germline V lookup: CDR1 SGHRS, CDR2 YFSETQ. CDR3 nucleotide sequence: TGCGCCAGCAGCCGCACGGGACTAGTCAGTGAGCAGTTCTTC. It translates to CASSRTGLVSEQFF.

The CDR3 is CASSVGAVSGVHEQYF. The CDR3 DNA is TGTGCCAGCAGCGTAGGCGCGGTGAGTGGAGTCCACGAGCAGTACTTC. The rearrangement joins TRBV9 to TRBJ2-7; D is undetermined. V was shortened by 0 bases and J by 5 bases, with 18 bases between the two germline ends. This CDR3 region has 16 residues. Germline CDR1 SGDLS, CDR2 YYNGEE.

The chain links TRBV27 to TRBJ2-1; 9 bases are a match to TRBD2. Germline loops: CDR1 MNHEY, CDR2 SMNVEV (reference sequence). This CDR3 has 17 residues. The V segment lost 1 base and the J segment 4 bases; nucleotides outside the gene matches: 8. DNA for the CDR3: TGTGCCAGCAGTTTATTTGGAATGGCGGGAGGGTACAATGAGCAGTTCTTC. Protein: CASSLFGMAGGYNEQFF.

DNA for the CDR3: TGTGCCTTGGGAACGGGGCGGACAGATACGCAGTATTTT. Amino acids: CALGTGRTDTQYF. This sequence joins TRBV30 and TRBJ2-3; D might be TRBD1 or TRBD2, each matching 5 bases. Trimming left V 7 bases short and J 3 bases short, with 14 bases between. The CDR3 loop spans 13 amino acids. Germline CDR1 GTSNPN, CDR2 SVGIG (reference sequence).

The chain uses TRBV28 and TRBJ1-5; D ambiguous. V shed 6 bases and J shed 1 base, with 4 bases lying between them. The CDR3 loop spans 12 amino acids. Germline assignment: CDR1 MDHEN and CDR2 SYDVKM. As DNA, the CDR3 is TGTGCCAGCAGGGGAAGCAATCAGCCCCAGCATTTT. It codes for CASRGSNQPQHF.

This chain's CDR3 is CASSLGMGQGSQPQHF. The DNA for the CDR3 is TGTGCCAGCAGCTTAGGGATGGGACAGGGTAGCCAGCCCCAGCATTTT. The rearrangement joins TRBV7-9 to TRBJ1-5; the match to TRBD1 covers 9 bases. Germline values: CDR1 SEHNR, CDR2 FQNEAQ (reference sequence). The CDR3 sequence is 16 residues long. Losses at the gene ends were 1 base for V and 7 bases for J; bases not matched to a gene: 8.

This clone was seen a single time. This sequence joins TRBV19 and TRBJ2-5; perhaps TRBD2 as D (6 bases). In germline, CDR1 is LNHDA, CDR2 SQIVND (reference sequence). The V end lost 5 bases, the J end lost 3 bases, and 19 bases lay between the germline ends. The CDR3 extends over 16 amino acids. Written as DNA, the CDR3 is TGTGCCAGTAGTCCACAGATGTGGGGGGATAAAGAGACCCAGTACTTC. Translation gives CASSPQMWGDKETQYF.

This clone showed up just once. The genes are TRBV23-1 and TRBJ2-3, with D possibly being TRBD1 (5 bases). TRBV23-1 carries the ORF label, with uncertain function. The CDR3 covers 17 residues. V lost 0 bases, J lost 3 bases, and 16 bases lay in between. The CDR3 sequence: CASSQSVPGQGTDTQYF. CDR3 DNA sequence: TGCGCCAGCAGTCAATCAGTTCCAGGGCAGGGAACAGATACGCAGTATTTT.

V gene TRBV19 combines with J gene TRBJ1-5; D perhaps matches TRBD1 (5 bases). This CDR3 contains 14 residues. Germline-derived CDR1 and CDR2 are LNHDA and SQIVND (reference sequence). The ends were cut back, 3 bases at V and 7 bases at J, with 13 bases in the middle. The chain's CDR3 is CASSIGGSRQPQHF. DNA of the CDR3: TGTGCCAGTAGTATTGGGGGGAGTCGCCAGCCCCAGCATTTT.

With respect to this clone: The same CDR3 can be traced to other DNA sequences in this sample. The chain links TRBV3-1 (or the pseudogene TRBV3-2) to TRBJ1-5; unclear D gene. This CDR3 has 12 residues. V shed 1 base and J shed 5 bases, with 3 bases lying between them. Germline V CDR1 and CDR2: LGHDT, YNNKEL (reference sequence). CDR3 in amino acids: CASSQGDQPQHF. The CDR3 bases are TGTGCCAGCAGCCAAGGGGATCAGCCCCAGCATTTT.

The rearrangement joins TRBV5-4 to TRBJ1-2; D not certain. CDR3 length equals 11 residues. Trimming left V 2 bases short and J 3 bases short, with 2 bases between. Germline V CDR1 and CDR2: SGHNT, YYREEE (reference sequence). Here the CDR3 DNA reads TGTGCCAGCAGCTTAGACTATGGCTACACCTTC. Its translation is CASSLDYGYTF.

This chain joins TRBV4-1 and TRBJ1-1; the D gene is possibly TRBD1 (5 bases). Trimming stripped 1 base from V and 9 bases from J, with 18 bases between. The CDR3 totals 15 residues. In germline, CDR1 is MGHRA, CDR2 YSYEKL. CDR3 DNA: TGCGCCAGCAGCCAAGTGGGACTGGAGGGTTTAAAAGCTTTCTTT. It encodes CASSQVGLEGLKAFF.

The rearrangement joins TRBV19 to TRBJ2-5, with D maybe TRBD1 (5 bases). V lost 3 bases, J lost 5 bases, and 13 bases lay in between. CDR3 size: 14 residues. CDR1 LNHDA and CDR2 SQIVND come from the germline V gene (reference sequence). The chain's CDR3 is CASSIGHHVETQYF. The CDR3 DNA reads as TGTGCCAGTAGTATTGGACATCACGTGGAGACCCAGTACTTC.

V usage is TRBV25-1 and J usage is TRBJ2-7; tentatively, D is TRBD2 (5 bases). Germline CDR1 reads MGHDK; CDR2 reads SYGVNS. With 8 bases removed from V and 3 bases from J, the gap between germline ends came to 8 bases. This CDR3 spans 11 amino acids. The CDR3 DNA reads TGTGCCAGCGGAGGACTCTACGAGCAGTACTTC. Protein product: CASGGLYEQYF.

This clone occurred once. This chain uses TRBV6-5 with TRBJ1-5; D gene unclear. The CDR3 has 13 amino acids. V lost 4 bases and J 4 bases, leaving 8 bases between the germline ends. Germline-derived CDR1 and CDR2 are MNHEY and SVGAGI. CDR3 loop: CASSSWENQPQHF. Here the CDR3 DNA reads TGTGCCAGCAGTTCATGGGAAAATCAGCCCCAGCATTTT.

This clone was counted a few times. For the CDR3, the DNA is TGTGCCAGTAGAACCGGGACAGGGAGAAATCAGCCCCAGCATTTT. Translated: CASRTGTGRNQPQHF. V and J are TRBV19 and TRBJ1-5; 9 bases map to TRBD1. V dropped 6 bases and J dropped 4; count of bases not matched to a gene: 7. CDR3 length equals 15 residues. CDR1 is LNHDA and CDR2 is SQIVND in the germline V gene (reference sequence).

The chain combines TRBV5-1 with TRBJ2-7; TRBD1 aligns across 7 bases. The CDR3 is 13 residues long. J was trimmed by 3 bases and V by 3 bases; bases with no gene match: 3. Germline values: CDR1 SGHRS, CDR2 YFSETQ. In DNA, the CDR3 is TGCGCCAGCAGCTGGGGACAGAACTACGAGCAGTACTTC. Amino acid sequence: CASSWGQNYEQYF.

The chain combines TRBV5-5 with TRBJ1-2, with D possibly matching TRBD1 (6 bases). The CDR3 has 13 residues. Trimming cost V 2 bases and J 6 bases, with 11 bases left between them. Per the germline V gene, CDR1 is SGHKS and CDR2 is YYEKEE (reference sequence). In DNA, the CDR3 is TGTGCCAGCAGCTTCGGGGGCTCCGATGGCTACACCTTC. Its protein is CASSFGGSDGYTF. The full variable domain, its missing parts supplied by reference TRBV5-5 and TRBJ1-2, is DAGVTQSPTHLIKTRGQQVTLRCSPISGHKSVSWYQQVLGQGPQFIFQYYEKEERGRGNFPDRFSARQFPNYSSELNVNALLLGDSALYLCASSFGGSDGYTFGSGTRLTVV.

CDR3 region: CASSPSAPPYNEQFF. The CDR3, as DNA: TGCGCCAGCAGTCCGAGCGCCCCCCCCTACAATGAGCAGTTCTTC. This rearrangement joins TRBV10-1 to TRBJ2-1; D call uncertain. Germline loops: CDR1 WNHNN, CDR2 SYGVQD (reference sequence). The CDR3 runs to 15 residues. Trimming took off 5 bases at V and 2 bases at J, with 13 bases between the two ends.

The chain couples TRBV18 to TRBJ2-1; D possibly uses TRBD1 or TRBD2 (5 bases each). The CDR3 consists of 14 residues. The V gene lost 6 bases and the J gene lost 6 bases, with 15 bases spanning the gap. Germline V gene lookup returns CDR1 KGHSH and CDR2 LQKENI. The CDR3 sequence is CASSTGAPGNEQFF. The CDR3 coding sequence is TGTGCCAGCTCTACCGGGGCTCCGGGCAATGAGCAGTTCTTC. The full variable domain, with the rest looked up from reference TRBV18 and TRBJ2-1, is NAGVMQNPRHLVRRRGQEARLRCSPMKGHSHVYWYRQLPEEGLKFMVYLQKENIIDESGMPKERFSAEFPKEGPSILRIQQVVRGDSAAYFCASSTGAPGNEQFFGPGTRLTVL.

The CDR3 protein is CASRRGTGETGELFF. For the CDR3, the DNA is TGTGCCAGCAGGCGGGGGACAGGGGAAACCGGGGAGCTGTTTTTT. This chain uses TRBV5-4 with TRBJ2-2; 10 nucleotides align to TRBD1. The CDR3 is 15 amino acids. Germline V lookup: CDR1 SGHNT, CDR2 YYREEE (reference sequence). The trim removed 5 bases at V and 5 bases at J, leaving 6 bases unmatched. Using reference TRBV5-4 and TRBJ2-2 for the parts outside the CDR3, the full variable domain is ETGVTQSPTHLIKTRGQQVTLRCSSQSGHNTVSWYQQALGQGPQFIFQYYREEENGRGNFPPRFSGLQFPNYSSELNVNALELDDSALYLCASRRGTGETGELFFGEGSRLTVL.

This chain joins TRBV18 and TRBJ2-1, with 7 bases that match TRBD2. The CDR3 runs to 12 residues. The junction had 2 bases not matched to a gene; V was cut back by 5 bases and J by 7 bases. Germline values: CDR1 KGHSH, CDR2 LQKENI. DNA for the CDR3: TGTGCCAGCTCAACTAGCGAGAATGAGCAGTTCTTC. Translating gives CASSTSENEQFF.

The CDR3 reads CAWSVWQPTNEKLFF. CDR3 in DNA: TGTGCCTGGAGTGTATGGCAGCCAACTAATGAAAAACTGTTTTTT. The chain uses TRBV30 and TRBJ1-4, with unresolved D. V dropped 0 bases and J dropped 0 bases, with 8 bases sitting between them. CDR1 and CDR2 from the germline V gene are GTSNPN and SVGIG (reference sequence). The CDR3 totals 15 residues.

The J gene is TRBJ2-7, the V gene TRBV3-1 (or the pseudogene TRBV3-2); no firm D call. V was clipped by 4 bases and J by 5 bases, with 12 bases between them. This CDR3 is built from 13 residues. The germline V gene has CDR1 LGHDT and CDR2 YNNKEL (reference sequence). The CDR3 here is CASSPWRRDEQYF. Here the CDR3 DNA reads TGTGCCAGCAGCCCTTGGCGGCGCGACGAGCAGTACTTC.

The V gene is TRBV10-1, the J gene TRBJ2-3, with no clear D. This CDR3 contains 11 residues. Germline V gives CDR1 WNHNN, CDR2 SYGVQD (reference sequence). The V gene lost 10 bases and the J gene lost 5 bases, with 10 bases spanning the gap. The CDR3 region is CAKAIEDTQYF. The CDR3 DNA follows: TGCGCCAAGGCAATCGAAGATACGCAGTATTTT.

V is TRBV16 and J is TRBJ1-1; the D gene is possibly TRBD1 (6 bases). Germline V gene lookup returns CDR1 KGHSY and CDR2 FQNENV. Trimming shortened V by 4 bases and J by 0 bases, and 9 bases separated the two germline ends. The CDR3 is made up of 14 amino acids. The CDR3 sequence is CASSRDIMNTEAFF. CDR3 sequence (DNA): TGTGCCAGCAGCCGGGACATCATGAACACTGAAGCTTTCTTT.

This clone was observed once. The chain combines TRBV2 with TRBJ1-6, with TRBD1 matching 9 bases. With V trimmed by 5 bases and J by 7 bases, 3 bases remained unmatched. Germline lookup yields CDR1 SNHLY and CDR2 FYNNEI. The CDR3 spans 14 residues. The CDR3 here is CASSIGQGNSPLHF. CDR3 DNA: TGTGCCAGCAGTATAGGACAGGGGAATTCACCCCTCCACTTT.

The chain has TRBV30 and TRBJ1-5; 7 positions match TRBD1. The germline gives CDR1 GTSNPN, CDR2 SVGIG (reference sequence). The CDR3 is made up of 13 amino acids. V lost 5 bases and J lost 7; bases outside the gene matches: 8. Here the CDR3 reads CAWGQGGGQPQHF. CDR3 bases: TGTGCCTGGGGCCAGGGGGGCGGGCAGCCCCAGCATTTT.

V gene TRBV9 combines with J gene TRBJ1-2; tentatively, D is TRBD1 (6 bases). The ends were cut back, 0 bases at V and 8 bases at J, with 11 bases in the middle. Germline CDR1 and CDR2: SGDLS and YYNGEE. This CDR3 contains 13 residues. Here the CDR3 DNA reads TGTGCCAGCAGCGTAGGCCAGGGGAGCGGCTACACCTTC. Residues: CASSVGQGSGYTF.